Shown below are 10 T cell receptor beta chains from a single sample sequenced in a study of blood T cell repertoires in COVID-19. Measured with immunoSEQ multiplex PCR; TCRdb has only the in-frame clones, and not every one. Here the sample spans just over 250,000 clones, around 87% being singletons. Sequenced input: peripheral blood. The receptors derive from a woman in her fifties or sixties with acute or convalescent COVID-19.

The rearrangement links TRBV11-2 to TRBJ2-3, with 7 bases lining up with TRBD2. Germline CDR1 reads SGHAT; CDR2 reads FQNNGV. The CDR3 extends over 14 amino acids. Trimming took 2 bases from V and 5 from J; bases not matched to a gene: 4. The CDR3 spells CASSLSGRGDTQYF. Written as DNA, the CDR3 is TGTGCCAGCAGCTTATCTGGGAGGGGAGATACGCAGTATTTT.

The rearrangement uses TRBV5-3 and TRBJ2-1; D is uncertain. TRBV5-3 belongs to the ORF category, with a function that is uncertain. The CDR3 sequence is 15 residues long. Trimming removed 3 bases at V and 4 bases at J, with 14 bases between. CDR3 protein: CARSYLPGRYNEQFF. Written as DNA, the CDR3 is TGTGCCAGAAGCTACCTTCCGGGTAGGTACAATGAGCAGTTCTTC.

This chain connects TRBV3-1 (or the pseudogene TRBV3-2) to TRBJ1-1; no definite D call. The CDR3 is 13 amino acids. V shed 6 bases and J shed 8 bases, with 16 bases lying between them. Germline CDR1 reads LGHDT; CDR2 reads YNNKEL (reference sequence). The CDR3 loop is CASSQLTGREAFF. The CDR3 DNA is TGTGCCAGCAGTCAACTCACGGGTAGGGAAGCTTTCTTT.

CDR3 region: CASSPSRKETQYF. CDR3 DNA: TGTGCCAGCAGCCCCTCGCGGAAAGAGACCCAGTACTTC. The V and J genes are TRBV7-2 and TRBJ2-5, with D hard to call. CDR1 is SGHTA and CDR2 is FQGNSA in the germline V gene. The length of the CDR3 is 13 residues. The V and J ends lost 5 bases and 3 bases respectively, with 10 bases between them.

This chain links TRBV2 with TRBJ2-1; 7 positions agree with TRBD2. CDR1 and CDR2 (germline): SNHLY, FYNNEI. V shed 6 bases and J 0 bases; nucleotides not matched to a gene: 5. This CDR3 has 15 residues. The CDR3 here is CASSERDSSYNEQFF. DNA of the CDR3: TGTGCCAGCAGCGAGCGGGATAGCTCCTACAATGAGCAGTTCTTC.

V gene TRBV9 combines with J gene TRBJ2-7; 9 bases are a match to TRBD1. The germline V gene encodes CDR1 SGDLS and CDR2 YYNGEE. This CDR3 has 16 amino acids. V dropped 3 bases and J dropped 4; count of bases not matched to a gene: 11. CDR3: CASSARLGTGMYEQYF. The CDR3 DNA is TGTGCCAGCAGCGCCCGACTGGGGACAGGGATGTACGAGCAGTACTTC.

This clone occurred a few times. The chain uses TRBV19 and TRBJ1-1, with D maybe TRBD1 (5 bases). The germline CDR1 and CDR2 sequences are LNHDA and SQIVND (reference sequence). The V end was cut by 6 bases, the J end by 3 bases, with 11 bases between. The CDR3 is 13 residues long. Written as DNA, the CDR3 is TGTGCCAGTAGAGCGGGGCCGTACACTGAAGCTTTCTTT. This gives the protein CASRAGPYTEAFF.

V gene TRBV6-5 combines with J gene TRBJ1-2; 7 bases map to TRBD1. V lost 6 bases to trimming and J lost 4 bases; unmatched junction nucleotides: 2. The CDR3 contains 12 residues. Germline CDR1 reads MNHEY; CDR2 reads SVGAGI. CDR3 loop: CASRGQLYGYTF. The CDR3 DNA reads as TGTGCCAGCAGGGGACAGCTCTATGGCTACACCTTC.

The V call is TRBV4-1, the J call TRBJ2-3; no definite D call. The V end lost 0 bases, the J end lost 0 bases, and 10 bases lay between the germline ends. Germline V gene data show CDR1 as MGHRA and CDR2 as YSYEKL. The CDR3 has 16 amino acids. The chain's CDR3 is CASSQDRMESTDTQYF. The CDR3 DNA reads TGCGCCAGCAGCCAAGATCGAATGGAGAGCACAGATACGCAGTATTTT.

The genes are TRBV5-6 and TRBJ2-1, with TRBD2 matching 14 bases. From germline, CDR1 is SGHDT and CDR2 YYEEEE. V trimming: 4 bases; J trimming: 2 bases; junction bases outside the gene matches: 5. The CDR3 has 17 residues. This chain's CDR3 is CASSPGLAGGTYNEQFF. The CDR3 nucleotides read TGTGCCAGCAGCCCCGGACTAGCGGGAGGTACCTACAATGAGCAGTTCTTC.